The clone carrying this T cell receptor (beta chain) was seen at least ten times. Antigen unknown. This CDR3 has 12 residues. Trimming took 2 bases from V and 5 from J, leaving 3 bases between them. This record comes from a study of blood T cells in healthy people across ages. Study results and limitations: A greater number of naive CD4+ cells and higher diversity distinguished long-lived donors from aged donors.

With a J-beta primer mix and a sample-barcoded 5' primer, a second PCR ran about 7 to 12 cycles. TCRdb reanalysed the 5' RACE reads using MiXCR and keeps one entry per CDR3 protein. The sample consists of approximately 2,000,000 distinct CDR3 sequences, about 39% of them appearing once. The sequence derives from a human donor in good health. The V call is TRBV12-3 or TRBV12-4, the J call TRBJ1-4; D gene uncertain. Sequencing input: blood. The CDR3 sequence: CASSLSNEKLFF. CDR3 bases: TGTGCCAGCAGTTTATCGAATGAAAAACTGTTTTTT.